One and the same sample provided the 31 T cell receptor beta chains below, sequenced in a study of blood T cell repertoires in COVID-19 (dated by TCRdb to 2018 to 2021). Libraries came from the immunoSEQ multiplex PCR assay. The clones in this table, taken by TCRdb from immuneACCESS, are in-frame only. Not every clone is retained; where verified, under half of the shortfall comes from an unresolved V gene, and the cause of the rest is unknown. This sample is represented by about 350,000 clones; roughly 86% of them were singletons. 1% of the sample rests with the top ten. What was sequenced was PBMCs or T cells enriched from blood (not recorded which). These receptors were obtained from a woman aged 25 to 45 who had been exposed to COVID-19.

The V gene is TRBV7-9, the J gene TRBJ1-5; the match to TRBD1 covers 7 bases. The V segment lost 7 bases and the J segment 6 bases; nucleotides outside the gene matches: 3. The CDR3 sequence is 12 residues long. The V gene's germline CDR1 is SEHNR and CDR2 FQNEAQ (reference sequence). DNA of the CDR3: TGTGCCAGCACCCGGACAGGTCAGCCCCAGCATTTT. This encodes CASTRTGQPQHF.

The chain carries TRBV19 and TRBJ1-5; 7 bases are shared with TRBD1. CDR3 length: 15 residues. Trimming cost V 5 bases and J 0 bases; bases outside gene matches: 4. Germline CDR1 reads LNHDA; CDR2 reads SQIVND (reference sequence). In DNA form, the CDR3 reads TGTGCCAGTAGTCCCGGGACAGATAGCAATCAGCCCCAGCATTTT. Translating it yields CASSPGTDSNQPQHF.

Details on this clone: In the same sample, other DNA sequences code for this CDR3. This chain connects TRBV28 to TRBJ1-2; 7 nucleotides match TRBD1. The germline V gene encodes CDR1 MDHEN and CDR2 SYDVKM. V was clipped by 7 bases and J by 3 bases; unmatched bases: 2. The CDR3 consists of 12 residues. As DNA, the CDR3 is TGTGCCAGCACCACAGGGGACTATGGCTACACCTTC. Its translation: CASTTGDYGYTF.

This rearrangement joins TRBV9 to TRBJ2-1, with 10 bases identical to TRBD2. The CDR3 loop spans 15 amino acids. CDR1 and CDR2 from the germline V gene are SGDLS and YYNGEE. V gave up 1 base and J gave up 9 bases; unmatched junction bases: 7. The CDR3 protein is CASSVTRIAGGEQFF. The CDR3, as DNA: TGTGCCAGCAGCGTAACAAGAATAGCGGGGGGTGAGCAGTTCTTC.

The CDR3 region is CASSSPQGLAGFQETQYF. For the CDR3, the DNA is TGTGCCAGCAGCTCCCCCCAGGGACTAGCGGGGTTCCAAGAGACCCAGTACTTC. This sequence joins TRBV9 and TRBJ2-5, with 13 bases identical to TRBD2. Germline lookup yields CDR1 SGDLS and CDR2 YYNGEE. V trimming: 4 bases; J trimming: 1 base; junction bases outside the gene matches: 10. This CDR3 is 18 amino acids long. Based on the CDR3 plus reference TRBV9 and TRBJ2-5, the full variable domain is DSGVTQTPKHLITATGQRVTLRCSPRSGDLSVYWYQQSLDQGLQFLIQYYNGEERAKGNILERFSAQQFPDLHSELNLSSLELGDSALYFCASSSPQGLAGFQETQYFGPGTRLLVL.

This clone has a single count. The V call is TRBV15, the J call TRBJ2-2, with a possible D match to TRBD2 (6 bases). This CDR3 spans 17 amino acids. V lost 5 bases and J 1 base, leaving 17 bases between the germline ends. CDR1 and CDR2 (germline): LNHNV, YYDKDF (reference sequence). Written as DNA, the CDR3 is TGTGCCACCAGCTTCCGTCCGGGACTGGGGAACACCGGGGAGCTGTTTTTT. The encoded protein is CATSFRPGLGNTGELFF.

The V call is TRBV5-1, the J call TRBJ1-4; TRBD1 matches at 9 bases. J gave up 7 bases and V 4 bases, and 8 bases lay outside the gene matches. CDR1 is SGHRS, CDR2 YFSETQ, per germline. The CDR3 is 15 amino acids. Here the CDR3 DNA reads TGCGCCAGCAGCCTTTTACAGGGGGCGGCTGAAAAACTGTTTTTT. The encoded protein is CASSLLQGAAEKLFF.

The chain is built from TRBV15 and TRBJ2-7, with 12 bases aligning to TRBD2. Germline CDR1 and CDR2: LNHNV and YYDKDF (reference sequence). The CDR3 covers 17 residues. The J segment lost 2 bases and the V segment lost 5 bases, leaving 10 bases of the junction unmatched. This CDR3 is CATSRGGRLAGAYEQYF. CDR3 in DNA: TGTGCCACCAGCCGTGGGGGGCGACTAGCGGGAGCCTACGAGCAGTACTTC.

The chain employs TRBV5-1 and TRBJ2-7, with D possibly TRBD1 on 5 matching bases. V lost 5 bases, J lost 5 bases, and 14 bases lay in between. The germline V gene encodes CDR1 SGHRS and CDR2 YFSETQ. The CDR3 runs to 13 residues. CDR3 sequence reads: CASRFQGLDEQYF. DNA for the CDR3: TGCGCCAGCAGGTTCCAGGGTTTGGACGAGCAGTACTTC.

V gene TRBV9 combines with J gene TRBJ1-2, with D uncertain. The ends were cut back, 4 bases at V and 0 bases at J, with 19 bases in the middle. The germline gives CDR1 SGDLS, CDR2 YYNGEE. The CDR3 runs to 17 residues. Written as DNA, the CDR3 is TGTGCCAGCAGCCCCAACTCTCAGACTCTAGCTAACTATGGCTACACCTTC. Protein sequence: CASSPNSQTLANYGYTF. The full variable domain, rest sourced from reference TRBV9 and TRBJ1-2, is DSGVTQTPKHLITATGQRVTLRCSPRSGDLSVYWYQQSLDQGLQFLIQYYNGEERAKGNILERFSAQQFPDLHSELNLSSLELGDSALYFCASSPNSQTLANYGYTFGSGTRLTVV.

The chain combines TRBV27 with TRBJ2-7; 10 bases are shared with TRBD2. The CDR3 is 16 amino acids. With 5 bases clipped from V and 6 bases from J, the junction kept 13 bases outside the gene matches. CDR1 and CDR2 (germline): MNHEY, SMNVEV (reference sequence). CDR3 protein: CASSQREGRYRTEQYF. The CDR3 nucleotides read TGTGCCAGCAGTCAGCGGGAGGGCCGGTACAGGACCGAGCAGTACTTC.

The V call is TRBV19, the J call TRBJ1-5, with a possible D match to TRBD1 (5 bases). This CDR3 is 14 amino acids long. Germline CDR1 is LNHDA and CDR2 is SQIVND (reference sequence). Trimming took off 5 bases at V and 2 bases at J, with 10 bases between the two ends. CDR3 nucleotides: TGTGCCAGTAGTCCGCAACAGGGCAATCAGCCCCAGCATTTT. Residues: CASSPQQGNQPQHF. Full variable domain (remainder filled in from reference TRBV19 and TRBJ1-5): DGGITQSPKYLFRKEGQNVTLSCEQNLNHDAMYWYRQDPGQGLRLIYYSQIVNDFQKGDIAEGYSVSREKKESFPLTVTSAQKNPTAFYLCASSPQQGNQPQHFGDGTRLSIL.

This clone has only a few counts. As DNA, the CDR3 is TGTGCCAGCAGGCTGAACAGGGCCCCCAAAAACATTCAGTACTTC. Translation gives CASRLNRAPKNIQYF. The chain recombines TRBV6-5 with TRBJ2-4; possible D gene TRBD1, 6 bases. The V gene's germline CDR1 is MNHEY and CDR2 SVGAGI. The CDR3 has 15 residues. V was pared by 6 bases and J by 2 bases, with 14 bases between.

V and J are TRBV19 and TRBJ2-1; 7 bases align to TRBD2. Germline V gene sequence: CDR1 LNHDA, CDR2 SQIVND (reference sequence). The trim removed 5 bases at V and 1 base at J, leaving 5 bases unmatched. The CDR3 loop spans 15 amino acids. Here the CDR3 DNA reads TGTGCCAGTAGTCTCGGAGCGGGGTCCTACAATGAGCAGTTCTTC. Translating gives CASSLGAGSYNEQFF.

This chain joins TRBV28 and TRBJ1-1, with TRBD1 identical over 7 bases. The CDR3 is 12 amino acids. The V gene end was trimmed by 10 bases and the J gene end by 6 bases; junction bases not matched to a gene: 8. CDR1 and CDR2 from the germline V gene are MDHEN and SYDVKM. Here the CDR3 reads CAIGGNAAEAFF. Written as DNA, the CDR3 is TGTGCCATAGGGGGCAATGCGGCTGAAGCTTTCTTT. The whole variable domain, filled in from reference TRBV28 and TRBJ1-1, reads DVKVTQSSRYLVKRTGEKVFLECVQDMDHENMFWYRQDPGLGLRLIYFSYDVKMKEKGDIPEGYSVSREKKERFSLILESASTNQTSMYLCAIGGNAAEAFFGQGTRLTVV.

This chain connects TRBV9 to TRBJ2-5; possibly TRBD1 for D (5 bases). Trimming removed 4 bases from V and 2 bases from J, with 21 bases in between. Germline V gene lookup returns CDR1 SGDLS and CDR2 YYNGEE. This CDR3 is built from 17 residues. CDR3 sequence reads: CASSPTLGDGRQETQYF. Here the CDR3 DNA reads TGTGCCAGCAGCCCAACCCTAGGGGATGGCCGACAAGAGACCCAGTACTTC.

The chain has TRBV27 and TRBJ2-5; 7 nucleotides match TRBD1. This CDR3 is built from 19 residues. CDR1 MNHEY and CDR2 SMNVEV come from the germline V gene (reference sequence). J lost 8 bases, V lost 5 bases, and 26 bases had no gene match. CDR3 region: CASSPLLTGTVVEINTQYF. CDR3 coding DNA: TGTGCCAGCAGTCCACTTTTGACCGGGACAGTAGTCGAGATCAATACCCAGTACTTC.

Only a few counts were recorded for this clone. The rearrangement uses TRBV28 and TRBJ2-7, with 7 nucleotides matching TRBD1. Germline values: CDR1 MDHEN, CDR2 SYDVKM. This CDR3 is 14 amino acids long. The ends lost 8 bases at V and 3 bases at J; junction bases unmatched: 10. The CDR3 DNA is TGTGCCAGCCCAGGACAGGCCGGGCGCTACGAGCAGTACTTC. Amino acid sequence: CASPGQAGRYEQYF.

The rearrangement links TRBV6-4 to TRBJ2-3, with 11 bases lining up with TRBD2. CDR3 length: 16 amino acids. After removal of 8 bases from V and 5 bases from J, the junction contained 12 bases not matched to a gene. Germline assignment: CDR1 MRHNA and CDR2 SNTAGT. CDR3: CASRKDVAGGVDTQYF. CDR3 DNA: TGTGCCAGCCGGAAGGACGTAGCGGGAGGGGTAGATACGCAGTATTTT.

V and J are TRBV7-8 and TRBJ1-2, with TRBD1 matching 9 bases. The CDR3 is 21 amino acids. The J segment lost 3 bases and the V segment lost 5 bases, leaving 25 bases of the junction unmatched. The germline V gene encodes CDR1 SGHVS and CDR2 FQNEAQ. CDR3 in DNA: TGTGCCAGCAGCGCGAACCCAGGCCATTCTGATCTAGGACAGGGGTACTATGGCTACACCTTC. Translated: CASSANPGHSDLGQGYYGYTF.

The chain has TRBV7-3 and TRBJ1-3, with 7 nucleotides matching TRBD1. Per the germline V gene, CDR1 is SGHTA and CDR2 is FQGTGA. The ends lost 5 bases at V and 3 bases at J; junction bases unmatched: 13. This CDR3 is 17 amino acids long. This chain's CDR3 is CASSTPRQGSRGNTIYF. The CDR3 DNA sequence: TGTGCCAGCAGCACACCGAGACAGGGTTCCCGTGGAAACACCATATATTTT.

The V gene is TRBV30, the J gene TRBJ2-5, with D tentatively TRBD1 (6 bases). The CDR3 loop spans 11 amino acids. Germline V lookup: CDR1 GTSNPN, CDR2 SVGIG (reference sequence). The CDR3 nucleotides are TGTGCTCAATCAACCGGGACACAAAAGTACTTC. It translates to CAQSTGTQKYF.

The V gene is TRBV28, the J gene TRBJ1-2; D gene ambiguous. The germline CDR1 and CDR2 sequences are MDHEN and SYDVKM. Trimming stripped 2 bases from V and 3 bases from J, with 7 bases between. This CDR3 spans 13 amino acids. The CDR3 bases are TGTGCCAGCAGTTTAGCGGGGTACTATGGCTACACCTTC. Its translation: CASSLAGYYGYTF.

This rearrangement joins TRBV6-5 to TRBJ2-7; 9 nucleotides agree with TRBD2. From germline, CDR1 is MNHEY and CDR2 SVGAGI. J lost 8 bases, V lost 8 bases, and 13 bases had no gene match. The CDR3 extends over 14 amino acids. The CDR3 spells CASGGLAGNTKQYF. The CDR3 DNA follows: TGTGCCAGCGGGGGGCTAGCGGGGAACACGAAGCAGTACTTC.

This clone was observed a few times. CDR3 nucleotides: TGTGCCAGCAGCTCGCGCCGCCCCCCTGGCTATGGCTACACCTTC. Protein product: CASSSRRPPGYGYTF. This rearrangement joins TRBV7-9 to TRBJ1-2; D not certain. The CDR3 runs 15 residues. Germline-derived CDR1 and CDR2 are SEHNR and FQNEAQ (reference sequence). V was cut by 4 bases and J by 4 bases, with 16 bases left in between.

This sequence joins TRBV18 and TRBJ1-3, with TRBD1 matching 7 bases. The junction had 1 base not matched to a gene; V was cut back by 2 bases and J by 0 bases. Per germline, CDR1 KGHSH and CDR2 LQKENI. The CDR3 loop spans 15 amino acids. CDR3 amino acids: CASSPGTVSGNTIYF. In nucleotides, the CDR3 is TGTGCCAGCTCACCAGGGACAGTCTCTGGAAACACCATATATTTT.

The V gene is TRBV4-1, the J gene TRBJ2-7, with TRBD2 identical over 8 bases. Unmatched junction bases numbered 10, after V lost 0 bases and J lost 0 bases. This CDR3 has 18 residues. Germline loops: CDR1 MGHRA, CDR2 YSYEKL. For the CDR3, the DNA is TGCGCCAGCAGCCAAGATCTGAGTAGCGGGGCGTACTCCTACGAGCAGTACTTC. This sequence encodes CASSQDLSSGAYSYEQYF.

The chain links TRBV7-8 to TRBJ2-4, with 7 bases matching TRBD1. The CDR3 extends over 14 amino acids. From germline, CDR1 is SGHVS and CDR2 FQNEAQ. Unmatched junction bases numbered 3, after V lost 2 bases and J lost 5 bases. CDR3 coding DNA: TGTGCCAGCAGCTTACAGGACAGGCAAAACATTCAGTACTTC. Amino acids: CASSLQDRQNIQYF.

The chain combines TRBV9 with TRBJ2-1; 7 bases agree with TRBD2. The CDR3 covers 16 residues. The V and J ends lost 0 bases and 3 bases, in that order; junction bases with no gene match: 6. The V gene's germline CDR1 is SGDLS and CDR2 YYNGEE. CDR3 coding DNA: TGTGCCAGCAGCGTAGACGCGGGAGACCTCTACAATGAGCAGTTCTTC. Protein: CASSVDAGDLYNEQFF.

The CDR3 protein is CASSSSGQGEGEQYF. The CDR3 coding sequence is TGTGCCAGTAGTAGCTCAGGACAGGGGGAAGGGGAGCAGTACTTC. The chain couples TRBV19 to TRBJ2-7, with 10 bases aligning to TRBD1. The CDR3 runs 15 residues. V was pared by 4 bases and J by 7 bases, with 10 bases of the junction left unmatched. Germline CDR1 reads LNHDA; CDR2 reads SQIVND (reference sequence).

The chain combines TRBV7-9 with TRBJ2-5; TRBD2 matches 8 bases. The trim removed 3 bases at V and 4 bases at J, leaving 1 base unmatched. CDR1 and CDR2 (germline): SEHNR, FQNEAQ (reference sequence). The CDR3 is 13 amino acids. CDR3 sequence: CASSLTSAETQYF. The CDR3 DNA reads as TGTGCCAGCAGCTTGACTAGCGCAGAGACCCAGTACTTC.